These 22 T cell receptor beta chains share one sample of origin, sequenced in a study of T cell responses to AZD1222 COVID-19 vaccine (TCRdb year 2021). The library was built by means of the immunoSEQ multiplex PCR assay. TCRdb carries this immuneACCESS record with in-frame sequences only. Its versions omit some clonotypes, under half of them owing to an unresolved V gene in the studies checked, with the rest unexplained. The table for this sample lists 150,000 to 200,000 clones; approximately 89% of them were counted only once. The ten largest account for roughly 1.2% of the sample. This sample's time point label indicates: about 28 days (+/-7) after the second vaccine dose. The sample here was peripheral blood, taken 28 days after the second AZD1222 dose. These receptors were collected from an adult who received the AZD1222 COVID-19 vaccine.

The CDR3 bases are TGTGCCAGCTCACCCTCGGACGGCTACGAGCAGTACTTC. Its protein product is CASSPSDGYEQYF. This chain connects TRBV18 to TRBJ2-7; D is undetermined. Germline values: CDR1 KGHSH, CDR2 LQKENI. The germline V and J ends were trimmed by 3 bases and 3 bases, with 9 bases remaining between them. The CDR3 extends over 13 amino acids.

V usage is TRBV27 and J usage is TRBJ1-1; a weak D match, TRBD1 (5 bases). CDR3 length: 14 residues. From germline, CDR1 is MNHEY and CDR2 SMNVEV (reference sequence). V lost 1 base and J 5 bases, leaving 11 bases between the germline ends. CDR3 in amino acids: CASSLYDGGTEAFF. The CDR3 nucleotides are TGTGCCAGCAGTTTATACGACGGGGGAACTGAAGCTTTCTTT.

The chain carries TRBV11-3 and TRBJ2-4; TRBD1 matches 8 bases. The germline V gene encodes CDR1 SGHNT and CDR2 YENEEA. V was clipped by 5 bases and J by 5 bases; unmatched bases: 8. The CDR3 has 15 residues. CDR3 residues: CASSLGQGRQNIQYF. CDR3 coding DNA: TGTGCCAGCAGCCTAGGACAGGGTCGACAAAACATTCAGTACTTC.

V and J are TRBV27 and TRBJ2-2; 7 positions match TRBD2. The V gene's germline CDR1 is MNHEY and CDR2 SMNVEV (reference sequence). This CDR3 is 16 amino acids long. With 0 bases clipped from V and 6 bases from J, the junction kept 7 bases outside the gene matches. The DNA of the CDR3 is TGTGCCAGCAGTTTATCTCTTGGGGGGGAGCCCGGGGAGCTGTTTTTT. Protein product: CASSLSLGGEPGELFF.

Remarks on this clone: One junction end disagrees with the germline gene, perhaps due to a read error. V usage is TRBV6-6 and J usage is TRBJ1-1, with D perhaps TRBD1 (6 bases). Germline lookup yields CDR1 MNHNY and CDR2 SVGAGI (reference sequence). The CDR3 spans 10 residues. The CDR3 sequence: CASSNGQIEF. In nucleotides, the CDR3 is TGTGCCAGCAGTAATGGACAGATCGAATTT.

The genes are TRBV7-2 and TRBJ2-5; unclear D gene. The CDR3 extends over 11 amino acids. Between the trimmed V and J ends, which lost 4 bases and 3 bases, there was a span of 3 bases. CDR1 is SGHTA and CDR2 is FQGNSA in the germline V gene. The CDR3 region has the DNA TGTGCCAGCAGCTCCAAAGAGACCCAGTACTTC. Protein sequence: CASSSKETQYF. Filled out from reference TRBV7-2 and TRBJ2-5, the complete variable domain reads GAGVSQSPSNKVTEKGKDVELRCDPISGHTALYWYRQSLGQGLEFLIYFQGNSAPDKSGLPSDRFSAERTGGSVSTLTIQRTQQEDSAVYLCASSSKETQYFGPGTRLLVL.

The CDR3 DNA sequence: TGTGCCAGCAGCGCCTACCTAGGTAACAATGAGCAGTTCTTC. Encoded protein: CASSAYLGNNEQFF. V usage is TRBV9 and J usage is TRBJ2-1; D not resolved. The germline CDR1 and CDR2 sequences are SGDLS and YYNGEE. Deletions cut 3 bases from V and 5 bases from J, with 12 bases between. The CDR3 length is 14 residues.

The V gene is TRBV4-3, the J gene TRBJ1-6; D remains unclear. The CDR3 totals 13 residues. Germline V CDR1 and CDR2: LGHNA, YSLEER. V was shortened by 0 bases and J by 9 bases, with 6 bases between the two germline ends. CDR3 region: CASSQEVGSPLHF. The CDR3 coding sequence is TGCGCCAGCAGCCAAGAGGTCGGTTCACCCCTCCACTTT.

In DNA form, the CDR3 reads TGTGCCAGCAGCCAGGGGGTGGGGACCCAGTACTTC. Translating gives CASSQGVGTQYF. This chain connects TRBV11-3 to TRBJ2-5, with 7 positions matching TRBD1. This CDR3 is built from 12 residues. The germline V gene has CDR1 SGHNT and CDR2 YENEEA. Trimming took 5 bases from V and 7 from J; bases not matched to a gene: 4.

This clone showed up just a few times. The chain combines TRBV5-1 with TRBJ1-1; a weak D match, TRBD1 (6 bases). Trimming stripped 1 base from V and 8 bases from J, with 15 bases between. This CDR3 region has 14 residues. Germline loops: CDR1 SGHRS, CDR2 YFSETQ. The CDR3 loop reads CASSLQTSDSEAFF. The CDR3, as DNA: TGCGCCAGCAGCTTGCAAACCTCGGACAGCGAAGCTTTCTTT. Drawing the rest from reference TRBV5-1 and TRBJ1-1, the complete variable domain is KAGVTQTPRYLIKTRGQQVTLSCSPISGHRSVSWYQQTPGQGLQFLFEYFSETQRNKGNFPGRFSGRQFSNSRSEMNVSTLELGDSALYLCASSLQTSDSEAFFGQGTRLTVV.

This chain connects TRBV14 to TRBJ2-1; D might be TRBD1 (5 bases). There are 14 residues in the CDR3. V gave up 0 bases and J gave up 5 bases, with 8 bases separating them. CDR1 is SGHDN, CDR2 FVKESK, per germline. CDR3 nucleotide sequence: TGTGCCAGCAGCCAAGATATCAGGGACAATGAGCAGTTCTTC. This gives the protein CASSQDIRDNEQFF.

This clone was counted between two and nine times. The chain recombines TRBV9 with TRBJ2-3, with D tentatively TRBD2 (5 bases). The V gene lost 1 base and the J gene lost 4 bases, with 10 bases spanning the gap. The CDR3 has 14 residues. Germline lookup yields CDR1 SGDLS and CDR2 YYNGEE. The CDR3 protein is CASSVSGKADTQYF. The CDR3 nucleotides are TGTGCCAGCAGCGTATCCGGGAAAGCAGATACGCAGTATTTT.

This chain links TRBV6-5 with TRBJ1-2; D uncertain. Between the trimmed V and J ends, which lost 0 bases and 8 bases, there was a span of 10 bases. CDR1 is MNHEY, CDR2 SVGAGI, per germline. The CDR3 contains 13 residues. Here the CDR3 DNA reads TGTGCCAGCAGTTACTCATCCCGAGCGGGCTACACCTTC. Protein product: CASSYSSRAGYTF.

The rearrangement uses TRBV19 and TRBJ1-5; D unclear. Trimming removed 6 bases at V and 0 bases at J, with 3 bases between. The CDR3 runs to 12 residues. Per the germline V gene, CDR1 is LNHDA and CDR2 is SQIVND (reference sequence). CDR3 residues: CASRYSNQPQHF. CDR3 nucleotide sequence: TGTGCCAGTAGATATAGCAATCAGCCCCAGCATTTT.

CDR3 residues: CATSDSGTGGNQPQHF. In DNA form, the CDR3 reads TGTGCCACCAGTGACTCCGGGACAGGGGGCAATCAGCCCCAGCATTTT. V gene TRBV24-1 combines with J gene TRBJ1-5, with 10 bases matching TRBD1. The germline V gene has CDR1 KGHDR and CDR2 SFDVKD. The CDR3 extends over 16 amino acids. Trimming cost V 4 bases and J 2 bases; bases outside gene matches: 4.

This clone was counted between two and nine times. This chain connects TRBV7-2 to TRBJ1-2; 7 bases match TRBD1. This CDR3 is 14 amino acids long. Per the germline V gene, CDR1 is SGHTA and CDR2 is FQGNSA. V gave up 0 bases and J gave up 5 bases; unmatched junction bases: 3. The CDR3 loop is CASSLAGDRYGYTF. The CDR3 DNA is TGTGCCAGCAGCTTAGCGGGGGACAGATATGGCTACACCTTC.

Here the CDR3 DNA reads TGTGCCAGCAGTTACCCCGGACAGGGTGTCTACGAGCAGTACTTC. Translated, it gives CASSYPGQGVYEQYF. The gene calls are TRBV6-2 or TRBV6-3 and TRBJ2-7; 8 bases map to TRBD1. The length of the CDR3 is 15 residues. The germline gives CDR1 MNHEY, CDR2 SVGEGT. The junction had 6 bases not matched to a gene; V was cut back by 2 bases and J by 3 bases.

This clone was picked up one time. V is TRBV15 and J is TRBJ1-2; D is uncertain. From germline, CDR1 is LNHNV and CDR2 YYDKDF (reference sequence). Trimming pared 0 bases from V and 2 bases from J, leaving 16 bases between. This CDR3 comprises 17 residues. CDR3 in DNA: TGTGCCACCAGCAGAGAAGGAGGCACCAGATACAACTATGGCTACACCTTC. Protein product: CATSREGGTRYNYGYTF.

This chain joins TRBV5-6 and TRBJ1-5, with 8 bases identical to TRBD1. The V and J ends lost 3 bases and 5 bases, in that order; junction bases with no gene match: 4. This CDR3 spans 14 amino acids. The germline V gene has CDR1 SGHDT and CDR2 YYEEEE. The CDR3 protein is CASSSGQGYQPQHF. CDR3 coding DNA: TGTGCCAGCAGCTCAGGACAGGGTTATCAGCCCCAGCATTTT.

V is TRBV7-3 and J is TRBJ2-7, with D unclear. The germline gives CDR1 SGHTA, CDR2 FQGTGA. This CDR3 has 14 residues. The V end was cut by 5 bases, the J end by 0 bases, with 11 bases between. The CDR3 here is CASSTGPSSYEQYF. Here the CDR3 DNA reads TGTGCCAGCAGCACCGGACCGAGCTCCTACGAGCAGTACTTC.

V and J are TRBV6-5 and TRBJ2-4; a possible D gene is TRBD1 (7 bases). V lost 6 bases and J 9 bases, leaving 18 bases between the germline ends. Germline CDR1 reads MNHEY; CDR2 reads SVGAGI. The CDR3 loop spans 14 amino acids. Here the CDR3 DNA reads TGTGCCAGCAGGGAGGGGACAGAGTCGATCATTCAGTACTTC. Protein sequence: CASREGTESIIQYF.

This chain joins TRBV13 and TRBJ2-7; either TRBD1 or TRBD2 may fit D (5 bases each). The CDR3 length is 13 residues. V lost 5 bases and J 2 bases, leaving 10 bases between the germline ends. The germline gives CDR1 PRHDT, CDR2 FYEKMQ (reference sequence). The DNA for the CDR3 is TGTGCCAGCAGCCTGGGGACCACCTACGAGCAGTACTTC. It specifies CASSLGTTYEQYF.